The clone carrying this T cell receptor beta chain turned up a few times. The antigen is unknown. MiXCR, run by TCRdb on the 5' RACE reads, gives a single entry per CDR3 protein. The sample has 380,000 or so distinct CDR3 sequences, roughly an eighth seen once; the top ten hold 22%. This specimen comes from a study of T-cell memory formation after mild COVID-19. Background on the study: Clustering of TCRs was largely donor specific. Study-wide findings and caveats: The appearance of some responding clones in pre-infection memory suggested that cross-reactive memory joined. Clones contracting across day 15 to 85 had a balanced CD4/CD8 profile; later expanding clones leaned CD4+. Second-wave clones with a day 37 peak had unconfirmed SARS-CoV-2 specificity.

Germline loops: CDR1 MGHDK, CDR2 SYGVNS. V was pared by 1 base and J by 5 bases, with 4 bases of the junction left unmatched. The CDR3 length is 15 residues. The TCR was taken from a man between 18 and 29 years old who had mild COVID-19 (a few samples of this study predate the infection). Cell type and time point are not known. Sequencing used PBMCs or a T cell subset sorted from them (not recorded which). The chain links TRBV25-1 to TRBJ2-1; 8 nucleotides line up with TRBD2. CDR3 DNA sequence: TGTGCCAGCAGTGAATTCCAAGCGGGAGACAATGAGCAGTTCTTC. It codes for CASSEFQAGDNEQFF.